Reported below is one T cell receptor beta chain. Its antigen is as yet unknown. This sample is drawn from a study of long-term antiretroviral therapy in people with HIV. Whole-study results and caveats: The study found that diversity rose after ART but stayed below transplant donor controls.

Every one of the donors gave at least one pre-ART PBMC sample and at least two post-ART PBMC samples. The content of samples before DNA extraction was about 0.95-10 million cryopreserved PBMC. Sequencing relied on immunoSEQ assay v3.0, run at survey level. Here immunoSEQ multiplex PCR was the method, and the copy in TCRdb shows in-frame clones only, minus some. The table has 30,000 to 40,000 clones, 60% to 85% seen once. The sample was unsorted PBMCs, taken 2 years after starting antiretroviral therapy. This receptor was obtained from a woman aged 45-60 years with HIV.

The CDR3 coding sequence is TGTGCCAGCAGTTTACCGTCTACGGGATCACCCCTCCACTTT. This sequence encodes CASSLPSTGSPLHF. This chain links TRBV27 with TRBJ1-6; no clear D gene. V was trimmed by 2 bases and J by 10 bases, leaving 12 bases between them. Germline loops: CDR1 MNHEY, CDR2 SMNVEV (reference sequence). The CDR3 contains 14 residues.